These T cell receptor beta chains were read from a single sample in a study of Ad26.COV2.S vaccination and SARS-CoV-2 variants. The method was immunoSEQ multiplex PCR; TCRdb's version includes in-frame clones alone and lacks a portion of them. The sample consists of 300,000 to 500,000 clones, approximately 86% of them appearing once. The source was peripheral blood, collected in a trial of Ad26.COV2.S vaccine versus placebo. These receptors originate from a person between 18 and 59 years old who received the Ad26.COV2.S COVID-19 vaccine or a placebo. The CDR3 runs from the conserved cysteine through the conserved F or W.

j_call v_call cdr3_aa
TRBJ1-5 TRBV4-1 CASSQPTQGFQPQHF
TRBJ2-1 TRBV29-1 CSVEKGDEQFF
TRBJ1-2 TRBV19 CASSIFPWDRLWEPPANYGYTF
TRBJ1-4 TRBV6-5 CASSKQGGEKLFF
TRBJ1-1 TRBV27 CASGGYGATEAFF
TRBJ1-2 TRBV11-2 CASSSIRARGYTF
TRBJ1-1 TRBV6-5 CASKQSHLSGAFF
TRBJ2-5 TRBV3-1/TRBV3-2 CASSQDFTEGGTQYF
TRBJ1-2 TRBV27 CASSSMWEIGYGYTF
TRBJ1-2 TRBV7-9 CASSLILGGAYGYTF
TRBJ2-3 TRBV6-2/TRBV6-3 CASSPGGGDTDTQYF
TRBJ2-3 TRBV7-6 CASSLGRASVVDTQYF
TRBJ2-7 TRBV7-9 CASSVGSYEQYF
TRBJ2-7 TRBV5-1 CASSVLGHLYEQYF
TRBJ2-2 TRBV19 CASTGPTGELFF
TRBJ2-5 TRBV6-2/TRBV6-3 CASSTVSGGQETQYF
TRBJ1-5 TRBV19 CASSITVSDQPQHF
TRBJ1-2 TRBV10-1 CASSDFSYGYTF
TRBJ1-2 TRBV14 CASSQEVYGDLLSHGYTF
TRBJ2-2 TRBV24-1 CATGGGDTGELFF
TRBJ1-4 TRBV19 CASSSTGTGGRIEDEKLFF
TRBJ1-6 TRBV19 CASSPDRGGNSPLHF
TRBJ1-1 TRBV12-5 CASGSGGQAFF
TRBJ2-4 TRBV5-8 CASSPERGSNIQYF
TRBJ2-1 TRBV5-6 CASSRPRGDEQFF
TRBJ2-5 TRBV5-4 CASSLVGQGRETQYF
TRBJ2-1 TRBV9 CASSVELVGYDEQFF
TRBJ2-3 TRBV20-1 CSASKTGRTDTQYF
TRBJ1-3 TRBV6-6 CASSRPTGESGNTIYF
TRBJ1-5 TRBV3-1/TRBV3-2 CASSQSFSVNQPQHF
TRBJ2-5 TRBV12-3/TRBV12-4 CASRPGHRETQYF
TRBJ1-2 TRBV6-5 CASVGLGYGYTF
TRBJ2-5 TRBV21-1 CASSKSQVRETQYF
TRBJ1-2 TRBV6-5 CASRYQGQGKYGYTF
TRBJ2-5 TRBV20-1 CSASRQGGETQYF
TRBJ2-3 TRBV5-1 CASSFLAGGTDTQYF
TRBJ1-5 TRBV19 CASSIESGGTRRVRAGNQPQHF
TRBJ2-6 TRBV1 CTSSHIDSSSGANVLTF
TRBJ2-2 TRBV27 CASSLSRGSGELFF
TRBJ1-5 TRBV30 CAWSEGQGAGPQHF
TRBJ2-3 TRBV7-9 CASTEPGDTQYF
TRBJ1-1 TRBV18 CASSPGAGGLMNTEAFF
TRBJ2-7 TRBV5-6 CASSPRLLSYEQYF
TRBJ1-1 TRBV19 CASSPPRVNTEAFF
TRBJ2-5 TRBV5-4 CASKNGIEEETQYF
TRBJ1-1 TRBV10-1 CASSESQQGWTEAFF
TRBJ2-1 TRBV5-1 CASSLAQGRYNEQFF
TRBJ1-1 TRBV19 CASLGLIEAFF
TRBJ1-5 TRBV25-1 CASSEEEGFGPQHF
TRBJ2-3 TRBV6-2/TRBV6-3 CASSYSTGGDPDTQYF
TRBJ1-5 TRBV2 CASSVQGGVGPQHF
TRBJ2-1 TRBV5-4 CASSSSTGNEQFF
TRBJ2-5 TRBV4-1 CASSHQVDREETQYF
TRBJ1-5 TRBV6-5 CASSYSPGVNQPQHF
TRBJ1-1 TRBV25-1 CASSDTRNTEAFF
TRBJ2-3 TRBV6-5 CASSYYSGGTGTQYF
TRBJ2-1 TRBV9 CASSVVSATDEQFF